This TCR beta chain was sequenced in a study of shared clonotypes between healthy human individuals. Study-level findings and limits: Larger richness was generally estimated for naive than memory subsets. Large depth notwithstanding, sorted-subset sequencing proved incomplete by rarefaction.

How the authors handled the data: Junction-only sequences without quality scores were provided by ImmunoSEQ, so filtering was different. The protocol was immunoSEQ multiplex PCR, while the TCRdb copy is restricted to in-frame clones and leaves out a portion. Clone size and V and J calls were adopted from that table, with D and trimming inferred from the DNA. The sample yields some 2.1 million clones, 85% to 95% seen once. Naive CD8 cells, CD45RO-negative and positively selected for CCR7, excluded terminally differentiated effector memory CD45RA+ cells. Nashville, Tennessee was home to all donors, each a Caucasian adult. This CDR3 has 12 residues. V was pared by 4 bases and J by 3 bases, with 7 bases between. The germline V gene has CDR1 MNHNS and CDR2 SASEGT. Points on this clone: Its antigen remains unknown.

Sequencing was done on a sample of naive CD8+ T cells sorted from blood. The V gene is TRBV6-1, the J gene TRBJ2-7; D is unresolved. The receptor's source is a man younger than 30 in good health. The CDR3 region has the DNA TGTGCCAGCAGTGGGGCCAGCTACGAGCAGTACTTC. Translated: CASSGASYEQYF.